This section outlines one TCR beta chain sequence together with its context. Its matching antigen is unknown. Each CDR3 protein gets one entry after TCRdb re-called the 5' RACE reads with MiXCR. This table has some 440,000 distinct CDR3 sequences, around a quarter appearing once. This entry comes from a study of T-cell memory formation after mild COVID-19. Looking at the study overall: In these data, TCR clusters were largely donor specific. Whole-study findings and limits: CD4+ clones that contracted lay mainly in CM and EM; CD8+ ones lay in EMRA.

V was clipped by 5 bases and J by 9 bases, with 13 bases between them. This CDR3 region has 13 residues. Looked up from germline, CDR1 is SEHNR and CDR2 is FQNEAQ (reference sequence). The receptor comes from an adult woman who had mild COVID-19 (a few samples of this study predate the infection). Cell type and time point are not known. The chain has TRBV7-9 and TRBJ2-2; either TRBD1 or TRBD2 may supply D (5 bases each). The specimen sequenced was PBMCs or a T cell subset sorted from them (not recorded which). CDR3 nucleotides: TGTGCCAGCAGCCCTAGGGACCGGCGGGAGCTGTTTTTT. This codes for CASSPRDRRELFF.